The 22 T cell receptor beta chains below all came from one sample that was sequenced in a study of blood T cell repertoires in COVID-19. Some clones are missing from TCRdb's copy, which holds only in-frame ones; the method was immunoSEQ multiplex PCR. The table lists 92,000 or so clones, around 72% of them singletons, with approximately 15% in the top ten. The sample was peripheral blood. The receptor set was obtained from a woman at least 80 years old with acute or convalescent COVID-19.

The rearrangement joins TRBV30 to TRBJ1-1; D is ambiguous. Per the germline V gene, CDR1 is GTSNPN and CDR2 is SVGIG (reference sequence). This CDR3 spans 14 amino acids. Trimming cost V 3 bases and J 5 bases, with 16 bases left between them. The DNA of the CDR3 is TGTGCCTGGAGGCCGCCACTGGGAGGAACTGAAGCTTTCTTT. The encoded protein is CAWRPPLGGTEAFF.

The chain links TRBV7-3 to TRBJ1-2, with a tentative D call TRBD1 (6 bases). CDR1 is SGHTA and CDR2 is FQGTGA in the germline V gene. Trimming took off 0 bases at V and 1 base at J, with 6 bases between the two ends. The CDR3 extends over 14 amino acids. The CDR3 sequence: CASSLTGGNYGYTF. The CDR3 coding sequence is TGTGCCAGCAGCTTAACAGGGGGTAACTATGGCTACACCTTC.

This chain connects TRBV6-6 to TRBJ1-6; TRBD1 matches 8 bases. The CDR3 has 13 amino acids. Trimming removed 5 bases from V and 9 bases from J; junction bases left unmatched: 3. Germline V gene sequence: CDR1 MNHNY, CDR2 SVGAGI (reference sequence). CDR3: CASSGTGISPLHF. CDR3 DNA: TGTGCCAGCAGTGGGACAGGCATTTCACCCCTCCACTTT.

V gene TRBV28 combines with J gene TRBJ1-5, with 7 bases aligning to TRBD1. V dropped 10 bases and J dropped 10; count of bases not matched to a gene: 10. The germline V gene has CDR1 MDHEN and CDR2 SYDVKM. The CDR3 is 12 residues long. This CDR3 reads CANGIRGNPQHF. CDR3 sequence (DNA): TGTGCCAACGGGATCAGGGGGAACCCCCAGCATTTT.

J is TRBJ1-3 and V is TRBV7-3; 7 positions match TRBD1. Germline-derived CDR1 and CDR2 are SGHTA and FQGTGA. The V segment lost 4 bases and the J segment 3 bases; nucleotides outside the gene matches: 15. CDR3 length equals 18 residues. CDR3 amino acids: CASSSTGPFLVCGNTIYF. The DNA for the CDR3 is TGTGCCAGCAGCTCGACAGGGCCTTTCCTCGTGTGTGGAAACACCATATATTTT.

V is TRBV19 and J is TRBJ1-2; D is ambiguous. V was clipped by 8 bases and J by 0 bases, with 19 bases between them. In germline, CDR1 is LNHDA, CDR2 SQIVND (reference sequence). The length of the CDR3 is 16 residues. The chain's CDR3 is CASSDPGVWSNYGYTF. The CDR3, as DNA: TGTGCCAGTTCAGACCCCGGGGTATGGTCTAACTATGGCTACACCTTC.

This clone has only one observation. The rearrangement joins TRBV7-2 to TRBJ2-5; TRBD1 matches 8 bases. The V gene end was trimmed by 5 bases and the J gene end by 3 bases; junction bases not matched to a gene: 2. Germline V gene sequence: CDR1 SGHTA, CDR2 FQGNSA. This CDR3 region has 13 residues. Written as DNA, the CDR3 is TGTGCCAGCAGCGCGGACAGGGAAGAGACCCAGTACTTC. It translates to CASSADREETQYF. The entire variable domain, with the rest obtained from reference TRBV7-2 and TRBJ2-5, is as follows: GAGVSQSPSNKVTEKGKDVELRCDPISGHTALYWYRQSLGQGLEFLIYFQGNSAPDKSGLPSDRFSAERTGGSVSTLTIQRTQQEDSAVYLCASSADREETQYFGPGTRLLVL.

This chain joins TRBV24-1 and TRBJ2-2; TRBD2 aligns across 12 bases. Germline loops: CDR1 KGHDR, CDR2 SFDVKD. This CDR3 comprises 19 residues. V trimming: 1 base; J trimming: 2 bases; junction bases outside the gene matches: 7. CDR3 coding DNA: TGTGCCACCAGTGATTTTTTTTCTAGCGGGGGGGCCAACACCGGGGAGCTGTTTTTT. This sequence encodes CATSDFFSSGGANTGELFF.

The table lists this clone with a few counts. The rearrangement joins TRBV30 to TRBJ1-1; unclear D gene. The germline gives CDR1 GTSNPN, CDR2 SVGIG (reference sequence). V was pared by 5 bases and J by 6 bases, with 13 bases between. The CDR3 length is 12 residues. The CDR3 coding sequence is TGTGCCTGGGGGCGAAGGGAGTCTGAAGCTTTCTTT. It yields the protein CAWGRRESEAFF.

The chain is built from TRBV6-6 and TRBJ1-5; 11 bases are a match to TRBD1. The CDR3 sequence is 15 residues long. Germline values: CDR1 MNHNY, CDR2 SVGAGI (reference sequence). With V trimmed by 5 bases and J by 7 bases, 7 bases remained unmatched. The CDR3 sequence is CASSPGQGAGQPQHF. CDR3 sequence (DNA): TGTGCCAGCAGTCCTGGACAGGGGGCGGGCCAGCCCCAGCATTTT.

This clone appeared once. The CDR3 region has the DNA TGTGCCACCAGGCAGGACGGTGGCGGGGACACCATATATTTT. Translating gives CATRQDGGGDTIYF. This rearrangement joins TRBV15 to TRBJ1-3; D not resolved. Trimming removed 6 bases from V and 8 bases from J, with 17 bases in between. The germline V gene encodes CDR1 LNHNV and CDR2 YYDKDF (reference sequence). The CDR3 runs to 14 residues.

This chain links TRBV12-3 or TRBV12-4 with TRBJ1-4; TRBD1 matches 7 bases. CDR3 length: 13 residues. Trimming at V came to 4 bases and at J to 8 bases, leaving 4 bases not matched to a gene. The CDR3 nucleotides read TGTGCCAGCAGTTCCCAGGGGGGAGAAAAACTGTTTTTT. It translates to CASSSQGGEKLFF.

This clone was found many times. The genes are TRBV6-6 and TRBJ2-7; possibly TRBD1 for D (6 bases). The CDR3 has 14 amino acids. V was cut by 4 bases and J by 0 bases, with 10 bases left in between. The germline gives CDR1 MNHNY, CDR2 SVGAGI (reference sequence). The CDR3 protein is CASSSWDNSYEQYF. In DNA, the CDR3 is TGTGCCAGCAGTTCCTGGGACAACTCCTACGAGCAGTACTTC.

The chain has TRBV30 and TRBJ1-5, with D hard to call. Germline V gene sequence: CDR1 GTSNPN, CDR2 SVGIG (reference sequence). V was trimmed by 4 bases and J by 5 bases, leaving 15 bases between them. The CDR3 has 14 residues. CDR3 protein: CAWTVPGGDQPQHF. The CDR3 region has the DNA TGTGCCTGGACGGTCCCGGGAGGCGATCAGCCCCAGCATTTT.

This CDR3 reads CASSFPGLETQYF. Here the CDR3 DNA reads TGTGCCAGCAGCTTTCCAGGGTTAGAGACCCAGTACTTC. The rearrangement uses TRBV7-9 and TRBJ2-5, with D maybe TRBD1 (5 bases). The CDR3 runs to 13 residues. Germline V gene lookup returns CDR1 SEHNR and CDR2 FQNEAQ (reference sequence). Trimming left V 3 bases short and J 4 bases short, with 9 bases between.

This sequence joins TRBV11-2 and TRBJ2-2, with D perhaps TRBD2 (5 bases). This CDR3 is built from 14 residues. The ends were cut back, 6 bases at V and 2 bases at J, with 10 bases in the middle. The germline gives CDR1 SGHAT, CDR2 FQNNGV. In nucleotides, the CDR3 is TGTGCCAGCAGGCTGGACTTCAACACCGGGGAGCTGTTTTTT. Residues: CASRLDFNTGELFF. The variable domain in full, completed from reference TRBV11-2 and TRBJ2-2, reads EAGVAQSPRYKIIEKRQSVAFWCNPISGHATLYWYQQILGQGPKLLIQFQNNGVVDDSQLPKDRFSAERLKGVDSTLKIQPAKLEDSAVYLCASRLDFNTGELFFGEGSRLTVL.

The V and J genes are TRBV19 and TRBJ2-4; the D is unclear. Trimming removed 2 bases at V and 11 bases at J, with 7 bases between. The V gene's germline CDR1 is LNHDA and CDR2 SQIVND (reference sequence). The CDR3 extends over 11 amino acids. The chain's CDR3 is CASSIRSFQYF. CDR3 nucleotides: TGTGCCAGTAGTATAAGGAGCTTTCAGTACTTC.

The rearrangement links TRBV4-2 to TRBJ2-3; no firm D call. The CDR3 extends over 15 amino acids. Germline V gene lookup returns CDR1 LGHNA and CDR2 YNFKEQ. V was clipped by 0 bases and J by 0 bases, with 7 bases between them. The CDR3 reads CASSQDAMSTDTQYF. The CDR3 nucleotides are TGTGCCAGCAGCCAAGATGCGATGAGCACAGATACGCAGTATTTT.

The chain joins TRBV9 to TRBJ1-2; D is perhaps TRBD1 (6 bases). Trimming stripped 4 bases from V and 0 bases from J, with 10 bases between. Germline-derived CDR1 and CDR2 are SGDLS and YYNGEE. This CDR3 has 14 residues. The CDR3 is CASSTGSSNYGYTF. CDR3 DNA sequence: TGTGCCAGCAGCACAGGGTCCTCTAACTATGGCTACACCTTC.

V and J are TRBV11-1 and TRBJ1-1; D not resolved. Trimming left V 3 bases short and J 2 bases short, with 10 bases between. This CDR3 region has 14 residues. CDR1 and CDR2 from the germline V gene are SGHAT and FQDESV (reference sequence). The CDR3 protein is CASSFSEVNTEAFF. The CDR3 DNA is TGTGCCAGCAGCTTTAGCGAAGTCAACACTGAAGCTTTCTTT. The variable domain in full, completed from reference TRBV11-1 and TRBJ1-1, reads EAEVAQSPRYKITEKSQAVAFWCDPISGHATLYWYRQILGQGPELLVQFQDESVVDDSQLPKDRFSAERLKGVDSTLKIQPAELGDSAMYLCASSFSEVNTEAFFGQGTRLTVV.

This clone was observed once. This rearrangement joins TRBV7-8 to TRBJ2-5; D call uncertain. V lost 4 bases to trimming and J lost 5 bases, with 5 bases between them. This CDR3 has 11 residues. The germline CDR1 and CDR2 sequences are SGHVS and FQNEAQ. CDR3 residues: CASSYGETQYF. CDR3 in DNA: TGTGCCAGCAGCTACGGGGAGACCCAGTACTTC.

The genes are TRBV2 and TRBJ1-4, with 8 positions matching TRBD1. Germline lookup yields CDR1 SNHLY and CDR2 FYNNEI. Losses at the gene ends were 5 bases for V and 8 bases for J; bases not matched to a gene: 7. The CDR3 has 14 residues. The CDR3 region has the DNA TGTGCCAGCAGTCCCGGGACAGGTGGCGAAAAACTGTTTTTT. Translating gives CASSPGTGGEKLFF. Full variable domain (rest looked up from reference TRBV2 and TRBJ1-4): EPEVTQTPSHQVTQMGQEVILRCVPISNHLYFYWYRQILGQKVEFLVSFYNNEISEKSEIFDDQFSVERPDGSNFTLKIRSTKLEDSAMYFCASSPGTGGEKLFFGSGTQLSVL.